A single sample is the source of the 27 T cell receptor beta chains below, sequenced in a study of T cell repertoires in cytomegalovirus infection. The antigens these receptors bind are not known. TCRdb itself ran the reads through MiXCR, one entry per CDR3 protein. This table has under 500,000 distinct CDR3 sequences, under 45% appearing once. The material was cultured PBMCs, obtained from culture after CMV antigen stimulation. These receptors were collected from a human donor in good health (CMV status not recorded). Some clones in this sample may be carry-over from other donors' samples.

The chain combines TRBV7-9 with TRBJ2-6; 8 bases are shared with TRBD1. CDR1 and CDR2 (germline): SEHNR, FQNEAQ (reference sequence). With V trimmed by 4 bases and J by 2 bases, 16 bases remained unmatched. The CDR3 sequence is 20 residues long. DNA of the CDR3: TGTGCCAGCAGCTACTTAGCGAGGGTGAACAGGGGGACTGGGGCCAACGTCCTGACTTTC. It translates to CASSYLARVNRGTGANVLTF.

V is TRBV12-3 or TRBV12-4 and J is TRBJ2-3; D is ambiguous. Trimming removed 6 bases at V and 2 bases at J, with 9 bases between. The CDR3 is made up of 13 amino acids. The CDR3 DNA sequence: TGTGCCAGCAGCCCCTCGGACACAGATACGCAGTATTTT. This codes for CASSPSDTDTQYF.

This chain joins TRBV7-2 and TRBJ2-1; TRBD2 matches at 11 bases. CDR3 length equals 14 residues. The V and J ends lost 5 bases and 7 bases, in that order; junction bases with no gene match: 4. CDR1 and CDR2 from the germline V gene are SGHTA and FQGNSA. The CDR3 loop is CASSRLAGSNEQFF. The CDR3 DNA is TGTGCCAGCAGCCGACTAGCGGGGTCAAATGAGCAGTTCTTC.

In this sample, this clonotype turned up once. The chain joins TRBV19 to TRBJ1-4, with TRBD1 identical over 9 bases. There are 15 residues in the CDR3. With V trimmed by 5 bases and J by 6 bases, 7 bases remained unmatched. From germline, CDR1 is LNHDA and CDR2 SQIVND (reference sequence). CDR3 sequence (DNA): TGTGCCAGTAGTCCCCCCGGACAGGGGTATGAAAAACTGTTTTTT. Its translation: CASSPPGQGYEKLFF.

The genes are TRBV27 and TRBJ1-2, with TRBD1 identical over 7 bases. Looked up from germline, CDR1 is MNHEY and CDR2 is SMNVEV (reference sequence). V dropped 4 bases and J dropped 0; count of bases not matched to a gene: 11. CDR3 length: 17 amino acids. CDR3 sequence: CASSWGRSTGANYGYTF. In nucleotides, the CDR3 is TGTGCCAGCAGTTGGGGCCGATCTACAGGGGCTAACTATGGCTACACCTTC.

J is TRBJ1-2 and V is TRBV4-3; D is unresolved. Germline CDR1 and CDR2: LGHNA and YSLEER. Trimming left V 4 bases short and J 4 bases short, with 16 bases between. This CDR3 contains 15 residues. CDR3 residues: CASSPIGELAYGYTF. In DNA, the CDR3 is TGCGCCAGCAGCCCCATCGGGGAGTTGGCCTATGGCTACACCTTC.

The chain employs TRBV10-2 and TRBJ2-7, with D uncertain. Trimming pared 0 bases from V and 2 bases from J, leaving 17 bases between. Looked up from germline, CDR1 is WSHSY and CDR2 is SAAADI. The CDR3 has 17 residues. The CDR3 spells CASSESTLTPDTYEQYF. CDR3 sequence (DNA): TGCGCCAGCAGTGAGTCCACCCTGACACCCGACACCTACGAGCAGTACTTC.

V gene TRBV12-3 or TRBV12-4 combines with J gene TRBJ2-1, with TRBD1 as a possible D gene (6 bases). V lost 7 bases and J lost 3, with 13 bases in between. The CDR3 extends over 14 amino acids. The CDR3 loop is CASTPKGDYNEQFF. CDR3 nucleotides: TGTGCCAGCACCCCGAAGGGGGACTACAATGAGCAGTTCTTC.

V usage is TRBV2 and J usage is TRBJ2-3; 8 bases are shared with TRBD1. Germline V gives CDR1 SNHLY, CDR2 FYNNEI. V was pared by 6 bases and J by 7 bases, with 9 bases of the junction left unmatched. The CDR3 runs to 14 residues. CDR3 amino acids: CASRSDRGSNTQYF. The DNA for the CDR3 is TGTGCCAGCAGGAGCGACAGGGGATCAAATACGCAGTATTTT.

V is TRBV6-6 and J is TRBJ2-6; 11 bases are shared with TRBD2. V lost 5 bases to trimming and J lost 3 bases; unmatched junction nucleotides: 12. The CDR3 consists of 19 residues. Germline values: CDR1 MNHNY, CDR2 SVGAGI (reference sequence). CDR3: CASSRRLAGSKVGANVLTF. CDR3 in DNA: TGTGCCAGCAGTCGCAGACTAGCGGGGAGTAAGGTTGGGGCCAACGTCCTGACTTTC.

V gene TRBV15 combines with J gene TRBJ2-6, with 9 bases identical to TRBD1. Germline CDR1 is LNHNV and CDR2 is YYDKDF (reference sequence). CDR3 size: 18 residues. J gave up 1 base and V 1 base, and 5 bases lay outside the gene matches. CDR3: CATSRAGTGKSGANVLTF. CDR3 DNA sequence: TGTGCCACCAGCAGAGCCGGGACAGGGAAGTCTGGGGCCAACGTCCTGACTTTC.

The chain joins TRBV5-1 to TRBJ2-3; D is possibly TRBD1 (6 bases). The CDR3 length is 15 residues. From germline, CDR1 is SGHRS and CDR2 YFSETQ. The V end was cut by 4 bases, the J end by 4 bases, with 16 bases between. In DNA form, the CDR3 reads TGCGCCAGCAGCCAGGGGACGGATCTTGCAGATACGCAGTATTTT. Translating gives CASSQGTDLADTQYF.

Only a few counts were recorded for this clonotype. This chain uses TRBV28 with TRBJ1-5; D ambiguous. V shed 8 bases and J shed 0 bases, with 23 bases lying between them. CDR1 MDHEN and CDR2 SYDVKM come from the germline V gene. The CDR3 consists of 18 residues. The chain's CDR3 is CASSPSGEIWDSNQPQHF. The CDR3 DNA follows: TGTGCCAGCTCTCCCAGTGGGGAAATTTGGGATAGCAATCAGCCCCAGCATTTT.

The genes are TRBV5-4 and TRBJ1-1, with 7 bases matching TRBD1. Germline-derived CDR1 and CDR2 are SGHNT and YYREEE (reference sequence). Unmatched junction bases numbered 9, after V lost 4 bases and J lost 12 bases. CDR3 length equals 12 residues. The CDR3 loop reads CASSTGDSQPFF. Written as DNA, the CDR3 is TGTGCCAGCAGCACCGGGGACAGCCAGCCTTTCTTT. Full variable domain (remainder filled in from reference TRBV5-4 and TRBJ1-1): ETGVTQSPTHLIKTRGQQVTLRCSSQSGHNTVSWYQQALGQGPQFIFQYYREEENGRGNFPPRFSGLQFPNYSSELNVNALELDDSALYLCASSTGDSQPFFGQGTRLTVV.

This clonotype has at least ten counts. The DNA of the CDR3 is TGTGCCATCAGTGAGTTTGACGGGAGCTCCTACAATGAGCAGTTCTTC. Residues: CAISEFDGSSYNEQFF. This chain links TRBV10-3 with TRBJ2-1; a possible D gene is TRBD2 (6 bases). The CDR3 length is 16 residues. In germline, CDR1 is ENHRY, CDR2 SYGVKD. Trimming took 1 base from V and 0 from J, leaving 10 bases between them.

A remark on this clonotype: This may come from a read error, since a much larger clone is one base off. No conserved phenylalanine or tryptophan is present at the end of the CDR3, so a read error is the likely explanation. CDR3 in DNA: TGTGCCAGCAGCTACACAGGGCCCGGGGTCTATGGCTACACCTTA. Amino acids: CASSYTGPGVYGYTL. The rearrangement uses TRBV7-2 and TRBJ1-2; perhaps TRBD1 as D (6 bases). The CDR3 consists of 15 residues. V lost 4 bases and J lost 4, with 16 bases in between. Germline values: CDR1 SGHTA, CDR2 FQGNSA.

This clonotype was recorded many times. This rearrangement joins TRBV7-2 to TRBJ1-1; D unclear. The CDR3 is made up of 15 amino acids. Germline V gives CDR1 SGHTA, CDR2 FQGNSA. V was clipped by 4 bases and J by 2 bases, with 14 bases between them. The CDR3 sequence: CASSSFEVGNTEAFF. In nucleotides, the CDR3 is TGTGCCAGCAGCTCCTTTGAAGTTGGCAACACTGAAGCTTTCTTT.

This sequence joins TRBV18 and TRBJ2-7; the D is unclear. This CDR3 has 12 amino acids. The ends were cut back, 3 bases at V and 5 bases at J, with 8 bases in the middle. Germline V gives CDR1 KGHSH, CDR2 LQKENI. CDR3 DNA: TGTGCCAGCTCACCTACCGCTAACGAGCAGTACTTC. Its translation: CASSPTANEQYF.

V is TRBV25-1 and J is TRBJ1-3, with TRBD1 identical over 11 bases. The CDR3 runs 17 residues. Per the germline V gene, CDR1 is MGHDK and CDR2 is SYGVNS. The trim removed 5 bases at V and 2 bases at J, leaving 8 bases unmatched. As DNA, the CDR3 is TGTGCCAGCAGTAAACGGACAGGGGGCATCACTGGAAACACCATATATTTT. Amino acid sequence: CASSKRTGGITGNTIYF.

CDR3 nucleotides: TGTGCCAGCAGTTTACGCGGGACAGGGAGAGAAAAACTGTTTTTT. This codes for CASSLRGTGREKLFF. This sequence joins TRBV12-3 or TRBV12-4 and TRBJ1-4, with TRBD1 matching 9 bases. The J segment lost 8 bases and the V segment lost 2 bases, leaving 6 bases of the junction unmatched. The length of the CDR3 is 15 residues.

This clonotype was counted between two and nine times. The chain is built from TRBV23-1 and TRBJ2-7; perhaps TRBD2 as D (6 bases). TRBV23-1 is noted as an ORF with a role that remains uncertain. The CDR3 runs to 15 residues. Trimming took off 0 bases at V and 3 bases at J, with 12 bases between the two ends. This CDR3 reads CASSQSSQRVYEQYF. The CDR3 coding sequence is TGCGCCAGCAGTCAATCGTCCCAGCGGGTCTACGAGCAGTACTTC.

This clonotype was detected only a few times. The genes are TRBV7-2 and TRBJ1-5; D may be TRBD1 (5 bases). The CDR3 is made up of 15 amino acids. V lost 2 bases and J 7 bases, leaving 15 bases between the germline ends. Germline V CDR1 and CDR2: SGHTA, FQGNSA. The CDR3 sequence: CASSLRGFREQPQHF. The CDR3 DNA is TGTGCCAGCAGCTTACGGGGCTTTCGGGAGCAGCCCCAGCATTTT.

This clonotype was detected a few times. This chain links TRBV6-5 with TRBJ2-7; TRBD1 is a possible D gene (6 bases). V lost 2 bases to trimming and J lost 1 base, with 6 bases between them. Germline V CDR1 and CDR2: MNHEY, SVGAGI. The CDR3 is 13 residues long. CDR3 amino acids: CASSYTGSYEQYF. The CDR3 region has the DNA TGTGCCAGCAGTTACACAGGGTCCTACGAGCAGTACTTC.

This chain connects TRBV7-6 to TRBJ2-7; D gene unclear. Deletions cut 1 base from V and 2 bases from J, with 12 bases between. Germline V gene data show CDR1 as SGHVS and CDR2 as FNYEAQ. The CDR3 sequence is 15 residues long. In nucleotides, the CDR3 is TGTGCCAGCAGCTTAGAATCAGGCAGTACCTACGAGCAGTACTTC. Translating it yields CASSLESGSTYEQYF.

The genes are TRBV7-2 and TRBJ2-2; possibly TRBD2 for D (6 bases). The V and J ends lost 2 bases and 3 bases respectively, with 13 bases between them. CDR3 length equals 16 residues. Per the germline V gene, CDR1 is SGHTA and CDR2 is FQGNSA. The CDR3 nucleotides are TGTGCCAGCAGCTTAATGGCGGGGACCTACACCGGGGAGCTGTTTTTT. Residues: CASSLMAGTYTGELFF.

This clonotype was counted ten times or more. The CDR3 loop is CASSRGVYETQYF. Here the CDR3 DNA reads TGTGCCAGCAGCCGAGGGGTGTACGAGACCCAGTACTTC. The chain is built from TRBV7-2 and TRBJ2-5; D possibly uses TRBD1 or TRBD2 (5 bases each). Per germline, CDR1 SGHTA and CDR2 FQGNSA. The CDR3 sequence is 13 residues long. Between the trimmed V and J ends, which lost 5 bases and 5 bases, there was a span of 12 bases.

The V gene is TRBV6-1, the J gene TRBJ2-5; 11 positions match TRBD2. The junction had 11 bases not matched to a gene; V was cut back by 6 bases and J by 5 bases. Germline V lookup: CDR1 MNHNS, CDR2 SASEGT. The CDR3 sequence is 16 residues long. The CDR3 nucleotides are TGTGCCAGCAGCCTCCGACTAGCGGGGATGAGGGAGACCCAGTACTTC. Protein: CASSLRLAGMRETQYF.